These T cell receptor beta chains were read from a single sample in a study of shared clonotypes between healthy human individuals. The protocol was immunoSEQ multiplex PCR, while the TCRdb copy is restricted to in-frame clones and leaves out a portion. This table holds 2,500,000 or so clones, roughly 90% found once. The sample was naive CD4+ T cells from PBMCs. These receptors came from a man between 18 and 35 years old in good health. Some clones in this sample may be carry-over from other donors' samples. Each CDR3 is given with its conserved first and last residue. The D gene is left open where the match is weak. Only some rows state a clone size, as once, few, many or a class for expanded clones.

TGTGCCACCAGCAGATCCACAGGGGCGGATAGCAATCAGCCCCAGCATTTT CATSRSTGADSNQPQHF TRBJ1-5 TRBD1 - TRBV15
TGTGCCAGCAGCCCCGCAGGGACCGGCGATACGCAGTATTTT CASSPAGTGDTQYF TRBJ2-3 - - TRBV9
TGTGCTAGTGGTTTGCAGTTAAACGGCTTATACAATGAGCAGTTCTTC CASGLQLNGLYNEQFF TRBJ2-1 - - TRBV12-5
TGCAGCGTTTCCCAGACATATACAGATACGCAGTATTTT CSVSQTYTDTQYF TRBJ2-3 - - TRBV29-1
TGTGCCAGCAGCCTGAAACCCCGGGACAGCAAGACCGGGGAGCTGTTTTTT CASSLKPRDSKTGELFF TRBJ2-2 TRBD1 - TRBV7-9
TGTGCCAGCAGCTTGGTGTTTGGCAGGGGGTTGATCTACGAGCAGTACTTC CASSLVFGRGLIYEQYF TRBJ2-7 TRBD1 - TRBV5-5
TGTGCCAGCAGCCCACAGGGGGCAAAAGAAAAACTGTTTTTT CASSPQGAKEKLFF TRBJ1-4 TRBD1 - TRBV7-2
TGTGCCAGCAGACCTACTTGGAGCTCCTACAATGAGCAGTTCTTC CASRPTWSSYNEQFF TRBJ2-1 - - TRBV28
TGCGCCAGCAGCTTGGTGCCAGGACTCTCTGGAAACACCATATATTTT CASSLVPGLSGNTIYF TRBJ1-3 - once TRBV5-1
TGTGCCAGCGGGATAGCGGGAGAGGAGGATGAGCAGTTCTTC CASGIAGEEDEQFF TRBJ2-1 TRBD2 once TRBV28
TGTGCCAGCAGCTTATTATTCGAGCAGTACTTC CASSLLFEQYF TRBJ2-7 - - TRBV11-2
TGTGCCAGCAGTGTAGCCGGGGCCACTTTT CASSVAGATF TRBJ1-1 - - TRBV2
TGTGCCAGCAGAATGGAGCGAGCGGGAGCGGGTGAGCAGTTCTTC CASRMERAGAGEQFF TRBJ2-1 TRBD2 - TRBV6-4
TGTGCCAGCAGCCTCGGGCGAATCTTCACGCAGTATTTT CASSLGRIFTQYF TRBJ2-3 - - TRBV27
TGTGCCAGCAGGTACAGCTTAATGAACACTGAAGCTTTCTTT CASRYSLMNTEAFF TRBJ1-1 - - TRBV28
TGTGCCAGCACAACAGGGAATCCTTACGAGCAGTACTTC CASTTGNPYEQYF TRBJ2-7 - - TRBV28
TGTGCCAGCAGCCCCGACCTGGGACTAGCGGGGCACACAGATACGCAGTATTTT CASSPDLGLAGHTDTQYF TRBJ2-3 TRBD2 once TRBV7-9
TGTGCCAGCAGTTATTACGCCCTAGCAGCTAATGAAAAACTGTTTTTT CASSYYALAANEKLFF TRBJ1-4 - - TRBV6-5
TGTGCCAGTATTGATGGGCAGGGCACCTACAATGAGCAGTTCTTC CASIDGQGTYNEQFF TRBJ2-1 - once TRBV19
TGTGCCAGCAGTTTAGAGCACGAGCAGTACTTC CASSLEHEQYF TRBJ2-7 - - TRBV28
TGTGCCAGCAGTTACTCGGTTAGCGGGAGCCTAGATACGCAGTATTTT CASSYSVSGSLDTQYF TRBJ2-3 TRBD2 - TRBV6-5
TGCGCCAGCAGCCAAGACCTAGCGGGAGGCTACAATGAGCAGTTCTTC CASSQDLAGGYNEQFF TRBJ2-1 TRBD2 - TRBV4-1
TGTGCCAGCAGCCCACTTATCGGGCGGGATTCACCCCTCCACTTT CASSPLIGRDSPLHF TRBJ1-6 - - TRBV7-9
TGCGCCAGCAGCTTGGTCACAACGGACTACCCGGGCACTGAAGCTTTCTTT CASSLVTTDYPGTEAFF TRBJ1-1 - - TRBV5-1
TGTGCCAGCAGCTTCTGGACAGCCAATTACAATGAGCAGTTCTTC CASSFWTANYNEQFF TRBJ2-1 - - TRBV11-2
TGTGCCAGCAGCTTAGGTCACCGGTACCAAGAGACCCAGTACTTC CASSLGHRYQETQYF TRBJ2-5 - - TRBV11-1
TGTGCCAGTAGTATAGGTCGCATAGTAAATCAGCCCCAGCATTTT CASSIGRIVNQPQHF TRBJ1-5 - - TRBV19
TGTGCCAGCACCCCTTCAGGTACCTACGAGCAGTACTTC CASTPSGTYEQYF TRBJ2-7 - - TRBV6-6
TGTGCCAGCAGTCCCGGGACAGGGGGCCCAGATACGCAGTATTTT CASSPGTGGPDTQYF TRBJ2-3 TRBD1 - TRBV7-3
TGTGCCAGTAGTATCCTACTAGCGGGAGAGGTAGATACGCAGTATTTT CASSILLAGEVDTQYF TRBJ2-3 TRBD2 - TRBV19
TGTGCCAGCAGCGTAACTCCATTTGGTTCCTATGGCTACACCTTC CASSVTPFGSYGYTF TRBJ1-2 - - TRBV9
TGTGCCAGCTCCCCAGAGCTGGAGAGCACCGGGGAGCTGTTTTTT CASSPELESTGELFF TRBJ2-2 - - TRBV18
TGTGCCATCAGGGTAAGGTGGGAGCAAGAGACCCAGTACTTC CAIRVRWEQETQYF TRBJ2-5 - - TRBV10-3
TGCAGCGTCCAATTGCCGGACTATGGCTACACCTTC CSVQLPDYGYTF TRBJ1-2 - - TRBV29-1
TGTGCCAGCTCACCATCGGACGTTTCATGGGGAAACACCATATATTTT CASSPSDVSWGNTIYF TRBJ1-3 - - TRBV18
TGTGCCGCTCTTCCGGGACAGGGAACCTACGAGCAGTACTTC CAALPGQGTYEQYF TRBJ2-7 TRBD1 - TRBV10-3
TGTGCCAGCAGCAGGACTCCCTACGAGCAGTACTTC CASSRTPYEQYF TRBJ2-7 - - TRBV7-9
TGTGCCAGCAGTCCCATGGGACAGGGACTAGCGGGAGGGAGACAGCAGTTCTTC CASSPMGQGLAGGRQQFF TRBJ2-1 TRBD2 once TRBV7-6
TGTGCCAGCAGCTTGTCATTTAGCGGGAGATTGTCCTACGAGCAGTACTTC CASSLSFSGRLSYEQYF TRBJ2-7 TRBD2 - TRBV13
TGTGCCAGCAGCGTAGGCGGGATGAGCGGGAGGTCGGATGAGCAGTTCTTC CASSVGGMSGRSDEQFF TRBJ2-1 TRBD2 - TRBV9
TGTGCCAGCAAACTAGCGGGAGCCTACAATGAGCAGTTCTTC CASKLAGAYNEQFF TRBJ2-1 TRBD2 - TRBV6-1
TGTGCCAGCAGAACATCAGGGGGAGGCAATCAGCCCCAGCATTTT CASRTSGGGNQPQHF TRBJ1-5 TRBD1 - TRBV6-5